These 9 T cell receptor beta chains came from one sample sequenced in a study of memory CD4+ T cells and cytomegalovirus serostatus. Profiling relied on immunoSEQ multiplex PCR, and the TCRdb table lists in-frame clones only, not all of them. The sample comprises about 75,000 clones, roughly three quarters of which are singletons, and about 2.5% rests with the top ten. The sort gate was single viable CD3+CD4+CD8-CD45RO+ cells for memory CD4+ T cells. Sample: memory CD4+ T cells from blood. Every receptor here comes from an adult in good health and CMV-seropositive.

The CDR3 loop reads CASSQRHQTEAFF. For the CDR3, the DNA is TGTGCCAGCAGCCAAAGACACCAAACTGAAGCTTTCTTT. The rearrangement uses TRBV5-8 and TRBJ1-1, with D unclear. In germline, CDR1 is SGHTS, CDR2 YDEGEE. The CDR3 is made up of 13 amino acids. The V gene lost 4 bases and the J gene lost 5 bases, with 12 bases spanning the gap.

The chain is built from TRBV14 and TRBJ1-4; 10 bases are shared with TRBD1. The V segment lost 6 bases and the J segment 8 bases; nucleotides outside the gene matches: 6. Germline V gene data show CDR1 as SGHDN and CDR2 as FVKESK. The CDR3 contains 14 residues. The CDR3 region has the DNA TGTGCCAGCAGGGGGACAGGGGAGTCGGAAAAACTGTTTTTT. It encodes CASRGTGESEKLFF. The complete variable domain, with remaining parts taken from reference TRBV14 and TRBJ1-4, reads EAGVTQFPSHSVIEKGQTVTLRCDPISGHDNLYWYRRVMGKEIKFLLHFVKESKQDESGMPNNRFLAERTGGTYSTLKVQPAELEDSGVYFCASRGTGESEKLFFGSGTQLSVL.

CDR3 in DNA: TGTGCCGCAGGGGGAGCCTTGGAGCAGTACTTC. It codes for CAAGGALEQYF. J is TRBJ2-7 and V is TRBV19, with 7 bases fitting TRBD1. This CDR3 is 11 amino acids long. CDR1 is LNHDA and CDR2 is SQIVND in the germline V gene (reference sequence). Trimming took 11 bases from V and 7 from J; bases not matched to a gene: 8.

The chain uses TRBV4-1 and TRBJ1-2, with 8 bases that match TRBD1. This CDR3 region has 13 residues. Trimming at V came to 7 bases and at J to 7 bases, leaving 8 bases not matched to a gene. CDR1 and CDR2 (germline): MGHRA, YSYEKL. The CDR3 DNA follows: TGCGCCAGCAAAGAGCAGGGGGCGCGTGGCTACACCTTC. Translation gives CASKEQGARGYTF.

This clone has just a few counts. The chain employs TRBV29-1 and TRBJ1-3; the D gene is possibly TRBD1 (5 bases). With 6 bases removed from V and 4 bases from J, the gap between germline ends came to 13 bases. This CDR3 is 13 amino acids long. The germline V gene has CDR1 SQVTM and CDR2 ANQGSEA. The CDR3 DNA reads as TGCAGCGTGACTGGGGGGGGAGGAAACACCATATATTTT. This gives the protein CSVTGGGGNTIYF.

The rearrangement uses TRBV4-2 and TRBJ2-5; 9 bases are shared with TRBD2. Germline CDR1 reads LGHNA; CDR2 reads YNFKEQ. This CDR3 region has 14 residues. The J segment lost 3 bases and the V segment lost 8 bases, leaving 7 bases of the junction unmatched. The CDR3 reads CASSAGGSKETQYF. CDR3 nucleotide sequence: TGTGCCAGCTCTGCGGGGGGGTCTAAAGAGACCCAGTACTTC.

CDR3 nucleotides: TGTGCCAGCAGCCCCGTGGCAGATACGCAGTATTTT. It yields the protein CASSPVADTQYF. The chain is built from TRBV7-9 and TRBJ2-3, with D hard to call. Trimming removed 5 bases from V and 4 bases from J, with 7 bases in between. This CDR3 has 12 amino acids. Germline V gene sequence: CDR1 SEHNR, CDR2 FQNEAQ (reference sequence).

The chain joins TRBV25-1 to TRBJ2-3, with D perhaps assigned TRBD1 or TRBD2 (7 bases each). Germline V gene sequence: CDR1 MGHDK, CDR2 SYGVNS. The CDR3 covers 16 residues. Trimming shortened V by 4 bases and J by 3 bases, and 17 bases separated the two germline ends. As DNA, the CDR3 is TGTGCCAGCAGTGGATTCAGGGGGGGCCAGACAGATACGCAGTATTTT. The encoded protein is CASSGFRGGQTDTQYF.

The chain uses TRBV7-2 and TRBJ1-4; no firm D call. Germline V CDR1 and CDR2: SGHTA, FQGNSA. This CDR3 spans 14 amino acids. The ends were cut back, 3 bases at V and 8 bases at J, with 13 bases in the middle. The CDR3, as DNA: TGTGCCAGCAGCTTTTACGGGGTAAAAGAAAAACTGTTTTTT. Translation gives CASSFYGVKEKLFF.